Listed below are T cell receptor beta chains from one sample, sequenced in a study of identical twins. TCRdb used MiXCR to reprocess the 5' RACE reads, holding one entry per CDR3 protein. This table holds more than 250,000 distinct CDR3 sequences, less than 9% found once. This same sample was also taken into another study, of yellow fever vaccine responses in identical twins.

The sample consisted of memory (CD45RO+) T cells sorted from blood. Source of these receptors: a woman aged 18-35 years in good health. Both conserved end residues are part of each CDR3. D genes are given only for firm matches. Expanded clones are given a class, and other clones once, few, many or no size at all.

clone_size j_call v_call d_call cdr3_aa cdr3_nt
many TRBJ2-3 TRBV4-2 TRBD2 CASSQESGGAHTDTQYF TGTGCCAGCAGCCAAGAAAGCGGGGGGGCCCACACAGATACGCAGTATTTT
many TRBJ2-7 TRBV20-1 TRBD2 CSALGAVKPGLVSYEQYF TGCAGTGCCCTTGGCGCTGTCAAACCGGGACTAGTCTCCTACGAGCAGTACTTC
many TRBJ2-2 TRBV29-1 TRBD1 CSAGQGAGELFF TGCAGCGCCGGACAGGGCGCCGGGGAGCTGTTTTTT
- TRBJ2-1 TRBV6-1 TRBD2 CASSITSGGYSYNEQFF TGTGCCAGCAGTATCACTAGCGGGGGATACTCCTACAATGAGCAGTTCTTC
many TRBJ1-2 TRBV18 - CASSPGQIPGGVYGYTF TGTGCCAGCTCACCGGGGCAGATTCCTGGGGGAGTCTATGGCTACACCTTC
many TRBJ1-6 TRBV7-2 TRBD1 CASSKMRQGLNSPLHF TGTGCCAGCAGCAAAATGCGACAGGGCCTAAATTCACCCCTCCACTTT
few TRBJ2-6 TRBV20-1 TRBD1 CCARRQGARGANVLTF TGCTGTGCTAGAAGGCAGGGGGCGCGAGGGGCCAACGTCCTGACTTTC
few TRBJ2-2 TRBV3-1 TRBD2 CASTRVAGAGTGELFF TGTGCCAGCACGAGAGTAGCGGGAGCGGGCACCGGGGAGCTGTTTTTT
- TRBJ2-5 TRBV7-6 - CASSLGPLRVTGETQYF TGTGCCAGCAGCTTAGGCCCCCTGCGGGTAACGGGGGAGACCCAGTACTTC
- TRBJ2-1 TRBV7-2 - CASSYPGVNEQFF TGTGCCAGCAGCTACCCAGGGGTCAATGAGCAGTTCTTC
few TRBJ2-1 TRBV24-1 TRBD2 CATSLGGRAENEQFF TGTGCCACCAGCCTGGGCGGGAGGGCGGAGAATGAGCAGTTCTTC
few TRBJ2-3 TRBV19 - CAIRALGTDTQYF TGTGCCATAAGAGCATTGGGCACAGATACGCAGTATTTT
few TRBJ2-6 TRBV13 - CASSHPDSGANVLTF TGTGCCAGCAGCCACCCTGACTCTGGGGCCAACGTCCTGACTTTC
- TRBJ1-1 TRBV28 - CASSRSKRHSPGSEAFF TGTGCCAGCAGCCGATCTAAAAGACATTCCCCGGGCAGTGAAGCTTTCTTT
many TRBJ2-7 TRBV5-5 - CASSPNGLDYEQYF TGTGCCAGCAGCCCGAACGGACTTGACTACGAGCAGTACTTC
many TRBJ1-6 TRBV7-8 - CASRTDSSLSSPLHF TGTGCCAGCAGGACGGACAGTTCCTTGAGTTCACCCCTCCACTTT
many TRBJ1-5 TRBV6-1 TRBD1 CASNGQGSGNQPQHF TGTGCCAGCAATGGACAGGGATCGGGCAATCAGCCCCAGCATTTT
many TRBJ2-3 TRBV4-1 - CASSQNPPGSTVDTQYF TGCGCCAGCAGCCAAAACCCCCCGGGGAGTACGGTAGATACGCAGTATTTT
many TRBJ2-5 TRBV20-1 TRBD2 CSAWGGLGRLMETQYF TGCAGTGCTTGGGGGGGTTTAGGACGGTTGATGGAGACCCAGTACTTC
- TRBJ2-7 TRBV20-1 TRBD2 CSARPMGGKISYEQYF TGCAGTGCTAGACCCATGGGGGGGAAGATCTCCTACGAGCAGTACTTC
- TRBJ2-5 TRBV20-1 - CSARPATTEETQYF TGCAGTGCTAGACCAGCGACAACCGAAGAGACCCAGTACTTC
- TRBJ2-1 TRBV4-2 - CASSQDPTKQFF TGTGCCAGCAGCCAAGACCCCACTAAGCAGTTCTTC
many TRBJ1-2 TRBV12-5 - CASAGTKAGYTF TGTGCTAGTGCCGGGACCAAGGCAGGCTACACCTTC
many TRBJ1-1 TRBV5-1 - CASSLQGGRTEAFF TGCGCCAGCAGCTTACAGGGAGGGCGGACTGAAGCTTTCTTT
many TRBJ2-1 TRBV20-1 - CSAEPNGIGEQFF TGCAGTGCTGAACCTAATGGCATCGGTGAGCAGTTCTTC